The text below deals with one T cell receptor beta chain. The antigen is not known. Each bulk PBMC sample had roughly 350 ng DNA loaded. The protocol was immunoSEQ multiplex PCR, while the TCRdb copy is restricted to in-frame clones and leaves out a portion. The table has roughly 29,000 clones, over 80% seen once. This record comes from a study of blood T cell dynamics during melanoma immunotherapy. Time point specified: week 3, after first cycle of checkpoint inhibitor. Patients had no prior systemic cancer treatment, immunosuppressants or other active cancers. The V and J ends lost 4 bases and 7 bases respectively, with 17 bases between them. This CDR3 region has 15 residues. CDR1 and CDR2 (germline): SGHNT, YYREEE (reference sequence). General study findings and limits: Whether repertoire-driving clones were melanoma-specific could not be determined.

The receptor's source is a human donor with melanoma. V gene TRBV5-4 combines with J gene TRBJ1-4; D is possibly TRBD1 (5 bases). The sequencing used blood, collected from a patient treated with checkpoint blockade. CDR3 sequence: CASSEGTTEGEKLFF. CDR3 sequence (DNA): TGTGCCAGCAGCGAGGGGACCACCGAGGGTGAAAAACTGTTTTTT.